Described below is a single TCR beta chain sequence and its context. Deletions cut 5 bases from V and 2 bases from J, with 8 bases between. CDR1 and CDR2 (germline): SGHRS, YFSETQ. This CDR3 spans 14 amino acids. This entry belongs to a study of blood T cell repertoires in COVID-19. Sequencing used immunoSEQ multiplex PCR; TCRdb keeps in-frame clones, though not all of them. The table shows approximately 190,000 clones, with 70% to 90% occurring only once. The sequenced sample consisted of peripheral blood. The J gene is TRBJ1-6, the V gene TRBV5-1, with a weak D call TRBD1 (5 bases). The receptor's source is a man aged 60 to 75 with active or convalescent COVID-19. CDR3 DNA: TGCGCCAGCAGAGCGACAGCCTATAATTCACCCCTCCACTTT. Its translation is CASRATAYNSPLHF. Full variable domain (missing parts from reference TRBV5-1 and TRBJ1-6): KAGVTQTPRYLIKTRGQQVTLSCSPISGHRSVSWYQQTPGQGLQFLFEYFSETQRNKGNFPGRFSGRQFSNSRSEMNVSTLELGDSALYLCASRATAYNSPLHFGNGTRLTVT.